Each of the 15 T cell receptor beta chains below was sequenced from the same sample in a study of blood T cell repertoires in COVID-19. The assay was immunoSEQ multiplex PCR, and TCRdb's table has in-frame clones only and misses some. Of about 230,000 clones in the sample, 70% to 90% are singletons; the top ten hold around 2.5%. The sequencing sample was made of peripheral blood. The receptors were gathered from a woman aged 70 to 79 with active or convalescent COVID-19.

The CDR3 DNA reads TGCGCCAGCAGTGAAAGCGGGTTTTCCTACGAGCAGTACTTC. The encoded protein is CASSESGFSYEQYF. V usage is TRBV5-1 and J usage is TRBJ2-7; a weak D match, TRBD2 (6 bases). Trimming left V 5 bases short and J 1 base short, with 13 bases between. Looked up from germline, CDR1 is SGHRS and CDR2 is YFSETQ. The CDR3 totals 14 residues.

This rearrangement joins TRBV7-5 to TRBJ1-5; the table's D call of TRBD1 was not tested on the DNA. TRBV7-5 is a pseudogene locus. The CDR3 has 17 residues. The CDR3 here is CARSLNTNGTGNQPQHF. The CDR3, as DNA: TGTGCCAGAAGCCTTAATACCAACGGGACAGGGAATCAGCCCCAGCATTTT.

Regarding this clone: Other DNA sequences from this sample encode an identical CDR3 as well. This rearrangement joins TRBV5-1 to TRBJ1-4; D possibly corresponds to TRBD1 (5 bases). Germline CDR1 and CDR2: SGHRS and YFSETQ. Trimming left V 0 bases short and J 6 bases short, with 9 bases between. The CDR3 is 14 amino acids. CDR3 in DNA: TGCGCCAGCAGCTTGGCCGGGGGGGATGAAAAACTGTTTTTT. This codes for CASSLAGGDEKLFF.

V gene TRBV7-9 combines with J gene TRBJ1-2, with 12 positions matching TRBD1. The CDR3 loop spans 16 amino acids. V dropped 5 bases and J dropped 6; count of bases not matched to a gene: 10. The V gene's germline CDR1 is SEHNR and CDR2 FQNEAQ (reference sequence). The CDR3 coding sequence is TGTGCCAGCAGCCGGGACAGGGGGCCCTCTCTGAATGGCTACACCTTC. Translating gives CASSRDRGPSLNGYTF.

In regard to this clone: At the DNA level, this CDR3 is encoded by other sequences in the same sample as well. V usage is TRBV18 and J usage is TRBJ1-5; no definite D call. This CDR3 is 15 amino acids long. V gave up 3 bases and J gave up 2 bases, with 11 bases separating them. The germline CDR1 and CDR2 sequences are KGHSH and LQKENI. This chain's CDR3 is CASSPRSGGNQPQHF. CDR3 nucleotide sequence: TGTGCCAGCTCACCTAGGTCCGGAGGCAATCAGCCCCAGCATTTT.

V and J are TRBV4-3 and TRBJ2-2; 8 positions match TRBD2. J gave up 0 bases and V 5 bases, and 2 bases lay outside the gene matches. This CDR3 spans 15 amino acids. In germline, CDR1 is LGHNA, CDR2 YSLEER. Here the CDR3 DNA reads TGCGCCAGCAGCAAAGCGGGGGCGAACACCGGGGAGCTGTTTTTT. It specifies CASSKAGANTGELFF.

In nucleotides, the CDR3 is TGCGCCAGCAGCTTGGATTACGGGGTGTATGGCTACACCTTC. Amino acids: CASSLDYGVYGYTF. The V and J genes are TRBV5-1 and TRBJ1-2; D not certain. Germline-derived CDR1 and CDR2 are SGHRS and YFSETQ. The CDR3 consists of 14 residues. The V end lost 0 bases, the J end lost 5 bases, and 11 bases lay between the germline ends. Using reference TRBV5-1 and TRBJ1-2 for the parts outside the CDR3, the full variable domain is KAGVTQTPRYLIKTRGQQVTLSCSPISGHRSVSWYQQTPGQGLQFLFEYFSETQRNKGNFPGRFSGRQFSNSRSEMNVSTLELGDSALYLCASSLDYGVYGYTFGSGTRLTVV.

This chain links TRBV7-9 with TRBJ1-2; no clear D. The germline V gene encodes CDR1 SEHNR and CDR2 FQNEAQ (reference sequence). The CDR3 length is 12 residues. V was cut by 5 bases and J by 2 bases, with 6 bases left in between. CDR3 residues: CASSLINYGYTF. CDR3 bases: TGTGCCAGCAGCCTTATCAACTATGGCTACACCTTC. Full variable domain (missing parts from reference TRBV7-9 and TRBJ1-2): DTGVSQNPRHKITKRGQNVTFRCDPISEHNRLYWYRQTLGQGPEFLTYFQNEAQLEKSRLLSDRFSAERPKGSFSTLEIQRTEQGDSAMYLCASSLINYGYTFGSGTRLTVV.

The rearrangement joins TRBV7-2 to TRBJ2-5; possibly TRBD2 for D (5 bases). The CDR3 contains 14 residues. Germline V gene data show CDR1 as SGHTA and CDR2 as FQGNSA. Between the trimmed V and J ends, which lost 5 bases and 1 base, there was a span of 11 bases. DNA for the CDR3: TGTGCCAGCAGCCCCAGACTACTCCAAGAGACCCAGTACTTC. Translation gives CASSPRLLQETQYF.

The chain combines TRBV7-9 with TRBJ1-2; D ambiguous. Trimming took 5 bases from V and 4 from J, leaving 8 bases between them. The germline V gene encodes CDR1 SEHNR and CDR2 FQNEAQ (reference sequence). This CDR3 contains 12 residues. The CDR3 DNA follows: TGTGCCAGCAGCCCCAATTTCTATGGCTACACCTTC. Translated, it gives CASSPNFYGYTF. Full variable domain (outside the CDR3, taken from reference TRBV7-9 and TRBJ1-2): DTGVSQNPRHKITKRGQNVTFRCDPISEHNRLYWYRQTLGQGPEFLTYFQNEAQLEKSRLLSDRFSAERPKGSFSTLEIQRTEQGDSAMYLCASSPNFYGYTFGSGTRLTVV.

This chain links TRBV11-2 with TRBJ2-5; D might be TRBD1 (7 bases). The V gene's germline CDR1 is SGHAT and CDR2 FQNNGV. The V end lost 1 base, the J end lost 4 bases, and 10 bases lay between the germline ends. The CDR3 runs 14 residues. The CDR3 protein is CASSLGQGGETQYF. CDR3 in DNA: TGTGCCAGCAGCTTAGGGCAGGGGGGAGAGACCCAGTACTTC.

For the CDR3, the DNA is TGTGCCTGGACCACAATATACTCCGGGACACACGAGCAGTACTTC. Its protein is CAWTTIYSGTHEQYF. The gene calls are TRBV30 and TRBJ2-7, with D perhaps matching TRBD1 (6 bases). The germline V and J ends were trimmed by 4 bases and 5 bases, with 21 bases remaining between them. The germline V gene has CDR1 GTSNPN and CDR2 SVGIG (reference sequence). The CDR3 covers 15 residues.

This clone came up once. This sequence joins TRBV7-3 and TRBJ1-1; D is unclear. The CDR3 runs 13 residues. V dropped 2 bases and J dropped 4 bases, with 8 bases sitting between them. Germline loops: CDR1 SGHTA, CDR2 FQGTGA. In DNA, the CDR3 is TGTGCCAGCAGCTTAGTGCGGAGCACTGAAGCTTTCTTT. It is translated as CASSLVRSTEAFF.

The chain links TRBV28 to TRBJ2-7, with 9 positions matching TRBD1. Trimming cost V 4 bases and J 0 bases; bases outside gene matches: 7. This CDR3 is built from 16 residues. Per the germline V gene, CDR1 is MDHEN and CDR2 is SYDVKM. This CDR3 reads CASSSGQGGISYEQYF. The DNA for the CDR3 is TGTGCCAGCAGTTCGGGACAGGGAGGCATCTCCTACGAGCAGTACTTC.

J is TRBJ2-3 and V is TRBV6-6; TRBD2 is a possible D gene (6 bases). V was cut by 6 bases and J by 1 base, with 17 bases left in between. Germline loops: CDR1 MNHNY, CDR2 SVGAGI (reference sequence). The CDR3 spans 16 residues. CDR3 sequence (DNA): TGTGCCAGCAGAGCACATCTAGCGCCTGGCACAGATACGCAGTATTTT. Its translation: CASRAHLAPGTDTQYF.